This TCR beta chain was retrieved from a study of T cell clonality in common variable immunodeficiency. Findings and limits, study-wide: Common variable immunodeficiency TCR beta sequences reportedly had fewer deletions and N-nucleotide insertions. Compared with controls, CVID subjects had fewer shared TCRbeta clones. T cell subpopulation sequencing would be needed to explain CVID clonality.

This clone was seen repeatedly, ten times or more. Its antigen is as yet unknown. The missing CDR3 end, 3 residues past where the read stops, is filled in from the germline J gene. CVID and control samples used equivalent genomic DNA input. The assay was immunoSEQ multiplex PCR, and TCRdb's table has in-frame clones only and misses some. The sample has fewer than 65,000 clones, none seen only once; the top ten hold roughly 0.83%. V was trimmed by 0 bases and J by 1 base, leaving 11 bases between them. The CDR3 loop spans 15 amino acids. CDR1 is DFQATT, CDR2 SNEGSKA, per germline (reference sequence). The TCR originated in a person aged 18 to 75 in good health. V is TRBV20-1 and J is TRBJ2-3; D call uncertain. The sequenced sample consisted of peripheral blood mononuclear cells. This CDR3 is CSARDMSDGTDTQYF. CDR3 DNA (partial): TGCAGTGCTAGAGATATGAGCGATGGCACAGATACG.